Listed here is a single TCR beta chain. The data derive from a study of blood T cell repertoires in COVID-19. Study information: T cells, B-cell-depleted T cells, or PBMCs supplied cDNA or gDNA.

Assay: immunoSEQ multiplex PCR; the TCRdb copy retains only in-frame clones and omits some. The sample yields just over 300,000 clones, around 84% seen once. Germline V lookup: CDR1 LNHDA, CDR2 SQIVND (reference sequence). The CDR3 length is 16 residues. The V gene lost 5 bases and the J gene lost 0 bases, with 11 bases spanning the gap. This TCR came from a man aged 30 to 45 who had recovered from COVID-19. This chain joins TRBV19 and TRBJ2-6; weak D call: TRBD1 (7 bases). Sequenced sample: PBMCs or T cells enriched from blood (not recorded which). The CDR3 DNA reads TGTGCCAGTAGTCCCCAGGGGGGCTCTGGGGCCAACGTCCTGACTTTC. This translates into CASSPQGGSGANVLTF.